Described below is a single T cell receptor (beta chain) sequence and its context. Its antigen is unknown. The data derive from a study of cytomegalovirus exposure and HLA in healthy donors. The PCR had 60 Vbeta and 13 Jbeta primers. Sequencing was performed with immunoSEQ multiplex PCR; in TCRdb, only in-frame clones are kept and a portion is missing. The sample contains approximately 52,000 clones, about 67% of which appear only once. Study results and caveats: Certain sequence variants were highly shared and formed a cluster, and this cluster was likely a sequencing artifact. A later analysis showed that HLA-associated TCR beta chains had undergone more clonal expansion than equally common others. Researchers reported from a later analysis that most CMV-associated TCR beta chains appeared HLA-restricted.

Material: PBMCs. The TCR was taken from a man aged 40-50 years in good health and CMV-seropositive.

Here the CDR3 reads CASSLYREYSNQPQHF. The CDR3 DNA is TGTGCCAGCAGCCTTTACAGGGAGTATAGCAATCAGCCCCAGCATTTT. V is TRBV7-8 and J is TRBJ1-5; TRBD1 is a possible D gene (6 bases). V lost 5 bases to trimming and J lost 0 bases, with 14 bases between them. The CDR3 is 16 residues long. In germline, CDR1 is SGHVS, CDR2 FQNEAQ.